This T cell receptor beta chain was recorded in a study of shared clonotypes between healthy human individuals. Study in general: Researchers drew samples from a couple of women and three men aged 18 to 49. Overall study findings and caveats: It was the few donors that limited the genetic and exposure-history diversity represented. Generation probabilities were higher for clonotypes shared across all four sorted-subset donors than for unshared ones. Among a few donors, approximately 5% of naive CD4 clonotypes were found in common.

Terminally differentiated effector memory CD45RA+ cells were left out of the naive CD8 fraction, which was CD45RO-negative and positively selected for CCR7. On this clone itself: The target antigen is unknown.

Sequencing was performed with immunoSEQ multiplex PCR; in TCRdb, only in-frame clones are kept and a portion is missing. The table includes about 2.1 million clones, approximately 94% detected once. The germline V gene encodes CDR1 GTSNPN and CDR2 SVGIG (reference sequence). V dropped 8 bases and J dropped 5; count of bases not matched to a gene: 4. The CDR3 sequence is 11 residues long. The clonotype comes from a man between 18 and 29 years old in good health. Some clones in this sample may be carry-over from other donors' samples. The sequenced sample was naive CD8+ T cells from PBMCs. V and J are TRBV30 and TRBJ2-7, with TRBD1 matching over 9 bases. CDR3 in amino acids: CAQDRGNEQYF. The CDR3 bases are TGTGCCCAGGACAGGGGCAACGAGCAGTACTTC.